This TCR beta chain was recovered during a study of T cell clones after liver transplantation. As for the study in general: Three of the eight recipients were HCV-positive; the rest had non-autoimmune, non-viral transplant indications. Standard immunosuppression, with no induction, continued until 12-24 months after transplant.

The table lists this clone with a few counts. Antigen unknown. Unstimulated PBMCs were sorted into CD3+CD4+ and CD3+CD8+ populations. The CDR3 is made up of 14 amino acids. CDR1 SGHDN and CDR2 FVKESK come from the germline V gene. V dropped 4 bases and J dropped 6; count of bases not matched to a gene: 8. General study results and limits: Compared with third party-reactive sequences, donor-reactive ones declined more, independent of withdrawal success.

Profiling relied on immunoSEQ multiplex PCR, and the TCRdb table lists in-frame clones only, not all of them. The table includes some 70,000 clones, 80% detected once. The J gene is TRBJ1-1, the V gene TRBV14, with TRBD1 matching 7 bases. The material was CD4+ T cells from blood, obtained before liver transplant. This clonotype was obtained from a human donor who received a liver transplant. The CDR3 DNA reads TGTGCCAGCAGCCCGACAGGGCTTAGGGCTGAAGCTTTCTTT. This encodes CASSPTGLRAEAFF.